Following are 3 T cell receptor beta chains from one sample sequenced in a study of blood T cell repertoires in COVID-19. Sequencing was performed with immunoSEQ multiplex PCR; in TCRdb, only in-frame clones are kept and a portion is missing. The sample carries approximately 110,000 clones, about 85% recorded once. The sample consisted of peripheral blood. The receptor set was obtained from a human donor in a cohort sampled during active COVID-19.

This chain joins TRBV5-1 and TRBJ2-1; perhaps TRBD2 as D (6 bases). Germline V gene data show CDR1 as SGHRS and CDR2 as YFSETQ. This CDR3 spans 17 amino acids. V lost 4 bases, J lost 7 bases, and 24 bases lay in between. The CDR3 region has the DNA TGCGCCAGCAGCCACGGAACGGAGGGTAAGGACTGGAATGAGCAGTTCTTC. As protein: CASSHGTEGKDWNEQFF.

The J gene is TRBJ2-1, the V gene TRBV7-2; 8 bases map to TRBD2. Germline V gene data show CDR1 as SGHTA and CDR2 as FQGNSA. Germline trimming cut 1 base from V and 7 bases from J; bases unmatched to any gene: 6. There are 15 residues in the CDR3. The CDR3: CASSLVVSGANEQFF. As DNA, the CDR3 is TGTGCCAGCAGCTTAGTAGTTAGCGGGGCAAATGAGCAGTTCTTC.

V and J are TRBV9 and TRBJ2-3, with 10 positions matching TRBD2. V lost 1 base and J lost 1; bases outside the gene matches: 3. The CDR3 loop spans 16 amino acids. The V gene's germline CDR1 is SGDLS and CDR2 YYNGEE. CDR3 in amino acids: CASSVSGTSGTDTQYF. CDR3 nucleotide sequence: TGTGCCAGCAGCGTATCGGGGACTAGCGGCACAGATACGCAGTATTTT.